Following are 27 T cell receptor beta chains from one sample sequenced in a study of cytomegalovirus exposure and HLA in healthy donors. Clones were sequenced by immunoSEQ multiplex PCR, and TCRdb holds only the in-frame ones, with some missing. The sample has about 200,000 clones, about 81% seen once. Sequenced: PBMCs. These receptors originate from a woman in her 30s in good health and CMV-seronegative.

This clone occurred a few times. This chain joins TRBV11-2 and TRBJ2-5; a possible D gene is TRBD2 (6 bases). Trimming cost V 5 bases and J 5 bases, with 15 bases left between them. The CDR3 has 14 amino acids. In germline, CDR1 is SGHAT, CDR2 FQNNGV. The CDR3 protein is CASSPVGGRETQYF. DNA of the CDR3: TGTGCCAGCAGCCCCGTAGGAGGGAGGGAGACCCAGTACTTC. Together with reference TRBV11-2 and TRBJ2-5, the CDR3 gives the full variable domain: EAGVAQSPRYKIIEKRQSVAFWCNPISGHATLYWYQQILGQGPKLLIQFQNNGVVDDSQLPKDRFSAERLKGVDSTLKIQPAKLEDSAVYLCASSPVGGRETQYFGPGTRLLVL.

This clone has only one observation. V is TRBV7-8 and J is TRBJ2-1, with 8 bases matching TRBD2. V gave up 5 bases and J gave up 4 bases; unmatched junction bases: 10. This CDR3 comprises 16 residues. Germline V CDR1 and CDR2: SGHVS, FQNEAQ. As DNA, the CDR3 is TGTGCCAGCAGCCGCCCCCCAGCGGGAGCGTACAATGAGCAGTTCTTC. Translating it yields CASSRPPAGAYNEQFF.

This chain links TRBV6-5 with TRBJ2-2, with D perhaps TRBD2 (6 bases). The CDR3 runs to 13 residues. Germline CDR1 reads MNHEY; CDR2 reads SVGAGI. With 6 bases removed from V and 7 bases from J, the gap between germline ends came to 12 bases. The CDR3 region has the DNA TGTGCCAGCAGGCTGGGACTTAGCGGGGAGCTGTTTTTT. Translated: CASRLGLSGELFF.

This chain uses TRBV20-1 with TRBJ1-1; a possible D gene is TRBD1 (6 bases). CDR1 is DFQATT and CDR2 is SNEGSKA in the germline V gene (reference sequence). The CDR3 has 10 amino acids. CDR3 amino acids: CRAGSRGAFF. Written as DNA, the CDR3 is TGCAGGGCAGGGTCCAGGGGCGCTTTCTTT.

The chain has TRBV29-1 and TRBJ2-1; D is possibly TRBD2 (5 bases). The germline CDR1 and CDR2 sequences are SQVTM and ANQGSEA. V lost 5 bases and J 4 bases, leaving 12 bases between the germline ends. The CDR3 is 13 amino acids. CDR3 region: CSVLSGTYNEQFF. The CDR3, as DNA: TGCAGCGTTTTGTCGGGAACGTACAATGAGCAGTTCTTC.

The chain has TRBV4-1 and TRBJ1-4; 9 positions match TRBD1. J was trimmed by 8 bases and V by 2 bases; bases with no gene match: 6. The CDR3 runs to 15 residues. Germline CDR1 is MGHRA and CDR2 is YSYEKL. CDR3 DNA sequence: TGCGCCAGCAGCCAACACGGGACAGGGAGGGAAAAACTGTTTTTT. The encoded protein is CASSQHGTGREKLFF.

The chain carries TRBV27 and TRBJ2-3; 7 bases align to TRBD2. The CDR3 consists of 14 residues. In germline, CDR1 is MNHEY, CDR2 SMNVEV (reference sequence). V shed 3 bases and J 1 base; nucleotides not matched to a gene: 1. The CDR3 coding sequence is TGTGCCAGCAGTTTCCTAGCGGGCACAGATACGCAGTATTTT. This translates into CASSFLAGTDTQYF.

The V and J genes are TRBV7-9 and TRBJ1-1; no clear D gene. Germline-derived CDR1 and CDR2 are SEHNR and FQNEAQ (reference sequence). The V gene lost 2 bases and the J gene lost 4 bases, with 8 bases spanning the gap. This CDR3 spans 13 amino acids. This chain's CDR3 is CASSLNAGTEAFF. The CDR3 nucleotides are TGTGCCAGCAGCTTAAATGCGGGCACTGAAGCTTTCTTT.

The V gene is TRBV19, the J gene TRBJ2-3, with 13 positions matching TRBD2. CDR3 length equals 17 residues. Germline assignment: CDR1 LNHDA and CDR2 SQIVND (reference sequence). Trimming at V came to 4 bases and at J to 6 bases, leaving 10 bases not matched to a gene. The CDR3 DNA reads as TGTGCCAGTAGTACGGCACTTGTACTAGCGGGAGGGGATACGCAGTATTTT. Amino acids: CASSTALVLAGGDTQYF.

This clone was recorded only once. The chain carries TRBV6-4 and TRBJ2-7, with 7 bases aligning to TRBD2. Germline CDR1 and CDR2: MRHNA and SNTAGT. The CDR3 is made up of 17 amino acids. Germline trimming cut 2 bases from V and 0 bases from J; bases unmatched to any gene: 10. CDR3 nucleotide sequence: TGTGCCAGCAGTGACCAAGAACGGCGGGGGAGCTCCTACGAGCAGTACTTC. It translates to CASSDQERRGSSYEQYF.

V gene TRBV27 combines with J gene TRBJ1-5; possibly TRBD1 for D (5 bases). Trimming left V 5 bases short and J 1 base short, with 15 bases between. In germline, CDR1 is MNHEY, CDR2 SMNVEV (reference sequence). This CDR3 is 16 amino acids long. The chain's CDR3 is CASSHARDRSNQPQHF. The DNA for the CDR3 is TGTGCCAGCAGTCATGCCAGGGATAGGAGCAATCAGCCCCAGCATTTT.

A single count supports this clone. The CDR3 DNA sequence: TGTGCCAGCAGTAAAGGAGGTGGAAGGGGGCAGTTCTTC. Amino acids: CASSKGGGRGQFF. This rearrangement joins TRBV6-1 to TRBJ2-1; the D call may be TRBD1 or TRBD2 (5 bases each). This CDR3 comprises 13 residues. CDR1 and CDR2 (germline): MNHNS, SASEGT. V was trimmed by 5 bases and J by 12 bases, leaving 17 bases between them.

This clone was found a few times. This chain joins TRBV25-1 and TRBJ2-7; D might be TRBD1 (8 bases). With 8 bases removed from V and 3 bases from J, the gap between germline ends came to 17 bases. This CDR3 comprises 14 residues. In germline, CDR1 is MGHDK, CDR2 SYGVNS. CDR3: CASEDRGGGYEQYF. The CDR3 DNA follows: TGTGCCAGCGAAGACAGGGGAGGGGGCTACGAGCAGTACTTC.

The chain is built from TRBV9 and TRBJ2-7; 9 bases fit TRBD2. Germline-derived CDR1 and CDR2 are SGDLS and YYNGEE. Trimming at V came to 5 bases and at J to 0 bases, leaving 9 bases not matched to a gene. CDR3 length: 16 amino acids. Written as DNA, the CDR3 is TGTGCCAGCAGTACCGGCGGGGGGGCCGACTCCTACGAGCAGTACTTC. Translation gives CASSTGGGADSYEQYF.

The CDR3 region has the DNA TGCGCCAGCAGCTTGGCGAGGGGACTAGCGGGAACGGGCAGGCGGGGTGAGCAGTTCTTC. As protein: CASSLARGLAGTGRRGEQFF. The J gene is TRBJ2-1, the V gene TRBV5-1; 13 nucleotides align to TRBD2. The CDR3 has 20 residues. With V trimmed by 0 bases and J by 9 bases, 18 bases remained unmatched. Germline V gives CDR1 SGHRS, CDR2 YFSETQ. The full variable domain, completed using reference TRBV5-1 and TRBJ2-1, is KAGVTQTPRYLIKTRGQQVTLSCSPISGHRSVSWYQQTPGQGLQFLFEYFSETQRNKGNFPGRFSGRQFSNSRSEMNVSTLELGDSALYLCASSLARGLAGTGRRGEQFFGPGTRLTVL.

The V gene is TRBV5-1, the J gene TRBJ2-7, with 7 nucleotides matching TRBD2. The trim removed 4 bases at V and 3 bases at J, leaving 10 bases unmatched. CDR3 length: 15 amino acids. Germline V gene data show CDR1 as SGHRS and CDR2 as YFSETQ. CDR3 residues: CASSRLSGTFYEQYF. The CDR3 DNA reads as TGCGCCAGCAGCCGTCTAAGCGGGACCTTCTACGAGCAGTACTTC.

The V gene is TRBV5-1, the J gene TRBJ2-7, with D hard to call. V was clipped by 4 bases and J by 3 bases, with 5 bases between them. Germline CDR1 reads SGHRS; CDR2 reads YFSETQ. The CDR3 is made up of 11 amino acids. The CDR3 coding sequence is TGCGCCAGCAGCAACAGCTACGAGCAGTACTTC. Its protein product is CASSNSYEQYF.

The CDR3 sequence: CASSHLQRGGIYEQFF. CDR3 DNA sequence: TGTGCCAGCAGCCATCTTCAGCGGGGGGGTATATATGAGCAGTTCTTC. The V gene is TRBV14, the J gene TRBJ2-1; 10 nucleotides match TRBD2. J gave up 8 bases and V 3 bases, and 10 bases lay outside the gene matches. From germline, CDR1 is SGHDN and CDR2 FVKESK. The CDR3 contains 16 residues.

CDR3 DNA sequence: TGCGCCAGCAGTGAGTCGAACCAGGGAAGGAACGAGCAGTACTTC. This sequence encodes CASSESNQGRNEQYF. V is TRBV10-1 and J is TRBJ2-7; D might be TRBD1 (5 bases). The germline CDR1 and CDR2 sequences are WNHNN and SYGVQD (reference sequence). Trimming removed 0 bases from V and 5 bases from J, with 14 bases in between. There are 15 residues in the CDR3.

On this clone: Other DNA sequences within the sample encode an identical CDR3. This chain uses TRBV5-4 with TRBJ1-6; D is undetermined. The V gene lost 4 bases and the J gene lost 7 bases, with 6 bases spanning the gap. Germline CDR1 is SGHNT and CDR2 is YYREEE (reference sequence). The CDR3 spans 12 residues. CDR3 sequence: CASSPPNSPLHF. DNA of the CDR3: TGTGCCAGCAGCCCCCCAAATTCACCCCTCCACTTT.

The CDR3: CASTRDSYNEQFF. For the CDR3, the DNA is TGTGCCAGCACACGGGACTCCTACAATGAGCAGTTCTTC. The chain links TRBV6-5 to TRBJ2-1; D perhaps matches TRBD2 (5 bases). Trimming removed 7 bases at V and 0 bases at J, with 7 bases between. CDR1 is MNHEY and CDR2 is SVGAGI in the germline V gene. CDR3 length: 13 amino acids.

This rearrangement joins TRBV4-1 to TRBJ2-2; TRBD2 agrees at 8 bases. V shed 5 bases, J shed 6 bases, and the junction held 8 bases outside the gene matches. In germline, CDR1 is MGHRA, CDR2 YSYEKL. The CDR3 has 15 residues. The DNA for the CDR3 is TGCGCCAGCAGCAGGAGCGGGAGTCCCGCCGGGGAGCTGTTTTTT. Translation gives CASSRSGSPAGELFF.

CDR3 nucleotide sequence: TGTGCCATCAGTGCGAGAGATACGCAGTATTTT. It specifies CAISARDTQYF. J is TRBJ2-3 and V is TRBV10-3; D ambiguous. Looked up from germline, CDR1 is ENHRY and CDR2 is SYGVKD. Trimming removed 4 bases at V and 5 bases at J, with 4 bases between. The CDR3 extends over 11 amino acids.

This clone was counted only a few times. The genes are TRBV6-1 and TRBJ2-7; 7 bases line up with TRBD2. This CDR3 region has 16 residues. Germline trimming cut 1 base from V and 3 bases from J; bases unmatched to any gene: 9. Germline CDR1 reads MNHNS; CDR2 reads SASEGT. The DNA of the CDR3 is TGTGCCAGCAGTGAAGGAGGGGCGGGAGTGGGCTACGAGCAGTACTTC. Translated, it gives CASSEGGAGVGYEQYF.

In this sample, this clone turned up a few times. The chain couples TRBV5-6 to TRBJ1-2, with TRBD1 identical over 10 bases. Germline V gene data show CDR1 as SGHDT and CDR2 as YYEEEE. The junction had 5 bases not matched to a gene; V was cut back by 1 base and J by 8 bases. This CDR3 contains 14 residues. CDR3: CASSLKDRGYGYTF. CDR3 nucleotide sequence: TGTGCCAGCAGCTTGAAGGACAGGGGGTACGGCTACACCTTC.

The gene calls are TRBV5-1 and TRBJ2-3, with 11 bases matching TRBD2. Trimming took 4 bases from V and 3 from J; bases not matched to a gene: 4. The CDR3 is made up of 15 amino acids. In germline, CDR1 is SGHRS, CDR2 YFSETQ. DNA of the CDR3: TGCGCCAGCAGCCCACGGACTAGCGGGACAGATACGCAGTATTTT. The encoded protein is CASSPRTSGTDTQYF.

The V gene is TRBV15, the J gene TRBJ2-7; the match to TRBD1 covers 7 bases. J was trimmed by 2 bases and V by 10 bases; bases with no gene match: 8. The CDR3 length is 13 residues. Germline CDR1 and CDR2: LNHNV and YYDKDF (reference sequence). The CDR3 DNA sequence: TGTGCCAAGACAGGGTTTCTCCCCTACGAGCAGTACTTC. As protein: CAKTGFLPYEQYF. The whole variable domain, filled in from reference TRBV15 and TRBJ2-7, reads DAMVIQNPRYQVTQFGKPVTLSCSQTLNHNVMYWYQQKSSQAPKLLFHYYDKDFNNEADTPDNFQSRRPNTSFCFLDIRSPGLGDTAMYLCAKTGFLPYEQYFGPGTRLTVT.